The 10 T cell receptor beta chains below come from one sample, sequenced in a study of blood T cell repertoires in COVID-19 (TCRdb year 2020). The library was prepared using the immunoSEQ multiplex PCR assay. TCRdb limited this immuneACCESS table to in-frame rearrangements with V and J called. A share of clones is missing; checked studies link under half to unresolved V genes, and the rest is unexplained. This sample is represented by approximately 280,000 clones; roughly 86% of them were singletons. Approximately 2.6% of the sample lies in the top ten. Specimen: PBMCs or T cells enriched from blood (not recorded which). The receptors were gathered from a woman younger than 30 who had recovered from COVID-19.

The chain carries TRBV7-9 and TRBJ1-6; TRBD1 is a possible D gene (6 bases). Between the trimmed V and J ends, which lost 5 bases and 7 bases, there was a span of 18 bases. The germline gives CDR1 SEHNR, CDR2 FQNEAQ (reference sequence). The CDR3 extends over 16 amino acids. The CDR3 sequence is CASSPGHSSPNSPLHF. The DNA of the CDR3 is TGTGCCAGCAGCCCGGGACATTCTTCACCCAATTCACCCCTCCACTTT.

The V and J genes are TRBV6-5 and TRBJ2-1, with TRBD1 as a possible D gene (5 bases). The CDR3 totals 15 residues. The V and J ends lost 0 bases and 9 bases respectively, with 15 bases between them. Germline V gene sequence: CDR1 MNHEY, CDR2 SVGAGI. CDR3 residues: CASSYSAGHSGEQFF. For the CDR3, the DNA is TGTGCCAGCAGTTACTCCGCAGGGCATTCGGGTGAGCAGTTCTTC.

This clone has just one count. The CDR3 region has the DNA TGCAGTGCTAGTTTGGCTAGCGGGAGCTTGAGGGAAGAGACCCAGTACTTC. It encodes CSASLASGSLREETQYF. This sequence joins TRBV20-1 and TRBJ2-5, with 10 bases identical to TRBD2. V trimming: 3 bases; J trimming: 3 bases; junction bases outside the gene matches: 13. The CDR3 runs 17 residues. Germline V gene data show CDR1 as DFQATT and CDR2 as SNEGSKA (reference sequence).

The chain recombines TRBV28 with TRBJ2-7, with TRBD2 matching over 10 bases. The V gene end was trimmed by 6 bases and the J gene end by 1 base; junction bases not matched to a gene: 6. Germline V CDR1 and CDR2: MDHEN, SYDVKM. This CDR3 is built from 15 residues. The CDR3 coding sequence is TGTGCCAGCAGGCGCGGACTAGCGGAATCCTACGAGCAGTACTTC. Protein: CASRRGLAESYEQYF.

Here the CDR3 DNA reads TGTGCCAGCAGCCCCGGCGGGTACTCTGGAAACACCATATATTTT. Amino acid sequence: CASSPGGYSGNTIYF. The V gene is TRBV7-8, the J gene TRBJ1-3, with D uncertain. The CDR3 consists of 15 residues. V lost 5 bases and J lost 0, with 11 bases in between. Per the germline V gene, CDR1 is SGHVS and CDR2 is FQNEAQ.

The chain employs TRBV4-3 and TRBJ1-5; D not certain. The ends were cut back, 4 bases at V and 0 bases at J, with 10 bases in the middle. The CDR3 consists of 15 residues. In germline, CDR1 is LGHNA, CDR2 YSLEER. The CDR3 nucleotides are TGCGCCAGCAGCCTCCGGGTGAATAGCAATCAGCCCCAGCATTTT. This encodes CASSLRVNSNQPQHF.

This chain links TRBV19 with TRBJ1-5, with 10 bases aligning to TRBD1. V was clipped by 6 bases and J by 1 base; unmatched bases: 6. Germline loops: CDR1 LNHDA, CDR2 SQIVND (reference sequence). The CDR3 loop spans 16 amino acids. The CDR3 protein is CASSLTGQGSNQPQHF. The CDR3 DNA follows: TGTGCCAGTAGCTTAACGGGACAGGGGAGCAATCAGCCCCAGCATTTT.

On this clone: Mismatch with germline at one junction end may stem from a read error. V and J are TRBV7-9 and TRBJ2-7; TRBD2 matches 10 bases. The CDR3 extends over 12 amino acids. Germline V gene sequence: CDR1 SEHNR, CDR2 FQNEAQ (reference sequence). The CDR3 is CASSLEASGRVF. The CDR3 nucleotides are TGTGCCAGCAGCTTAGAAGCTAGCGGGAGAGTCTTC.

The rearrangement joins TRBV15 to TRBJ2-7, with 7 bases fitting TRBD1. Trimming cost V 8 bases and J 0 bases; bases outside gene matches: 7. The CDR3 has 14 amino acids. The germline gives CDR1 LNHNV, CDR2 YYDKDF (reference sequence). The CDR3 here is CATATTGNSYEQYF. CDR3 nucleotide sequence: TGTGCCACCGCGACGACAGGGAACTCCTACGAGCAGTACTTC.

This chain links TRBV5-4 with TRBJ1-3; D is uncertain. Trimming shortened V by 4 bases and J by 4 bases, and 3 bases separated the two germline ends. The CDR3 runs 11 residues. Looked up from germline, CDR1 is SGHNT and CDR2 is YYREEE (reference sequence). CDR3 coding DNA: TGTGCCAGCAGCCAAGGAAACACCATATATTTT. Residues: CASSQGNTIYF. Full variable domain (remainder filled in from reference TRBV5-4 and TRBJ1-3): ETGVTQSPTHLIKTRGQQVTLRCSSQSGHNTVSWYQQALGQGPQFIFQYYREEENGRGNFPPRFSGLQFPNYSSELNVNALELDDSALYLCASSQGNTIYFGEGSWLTVV.